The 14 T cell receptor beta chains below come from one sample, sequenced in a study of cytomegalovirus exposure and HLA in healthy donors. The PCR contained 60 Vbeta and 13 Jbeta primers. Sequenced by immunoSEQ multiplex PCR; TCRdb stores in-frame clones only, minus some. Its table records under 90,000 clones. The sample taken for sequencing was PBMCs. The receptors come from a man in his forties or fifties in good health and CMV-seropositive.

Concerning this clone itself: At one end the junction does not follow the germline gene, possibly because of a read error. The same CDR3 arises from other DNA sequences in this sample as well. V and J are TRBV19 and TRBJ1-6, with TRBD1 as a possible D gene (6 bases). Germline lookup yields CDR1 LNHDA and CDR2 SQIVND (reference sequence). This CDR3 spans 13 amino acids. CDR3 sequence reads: CASSTTGNSPLHF. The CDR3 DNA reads TGTGCCAGTAGTACAACAGGGAATTCGCCCCTCCACTTT.

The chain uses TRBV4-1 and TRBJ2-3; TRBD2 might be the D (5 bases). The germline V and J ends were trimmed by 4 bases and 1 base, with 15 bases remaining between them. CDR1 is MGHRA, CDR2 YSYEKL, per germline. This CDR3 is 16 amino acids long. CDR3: CASSPADYRGTDTQYF. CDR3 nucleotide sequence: TGCGCCAGCAGCCCCGCCGACTATCGGGGCACAGATACGCAGTATTTT.

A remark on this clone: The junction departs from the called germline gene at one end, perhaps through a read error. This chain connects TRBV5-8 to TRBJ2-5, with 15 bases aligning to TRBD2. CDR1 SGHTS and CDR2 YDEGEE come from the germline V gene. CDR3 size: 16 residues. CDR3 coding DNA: TGTGCCAGCAGTTTGGGACTAGCGGGGGGACAAGAGACCCAGTACTTC. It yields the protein CASSLGLAGGQETQYF.

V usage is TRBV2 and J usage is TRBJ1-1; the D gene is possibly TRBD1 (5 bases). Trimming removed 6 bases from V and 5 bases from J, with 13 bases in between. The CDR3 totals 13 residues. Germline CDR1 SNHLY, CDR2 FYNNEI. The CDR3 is CASRVDTETEAFF. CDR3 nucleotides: TGTGCCAGCAGGGTGGACACTGAGACTGAAGCTTTCTTT.

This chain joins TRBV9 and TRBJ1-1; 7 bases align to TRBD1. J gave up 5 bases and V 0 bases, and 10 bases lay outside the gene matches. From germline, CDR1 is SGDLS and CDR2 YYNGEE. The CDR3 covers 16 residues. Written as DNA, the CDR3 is TGTGCCAGCAGCGTAGATTCGGCAGGGGGGAAAACTGAAGCTTTCTTT. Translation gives CASSVDSAGGKTEAFF.

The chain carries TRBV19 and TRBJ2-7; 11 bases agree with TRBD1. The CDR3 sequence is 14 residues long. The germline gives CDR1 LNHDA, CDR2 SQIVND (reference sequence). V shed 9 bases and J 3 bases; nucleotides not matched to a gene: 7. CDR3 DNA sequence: TGTGCCAGCGGCTGGGGGACAGGGGGCTACGAGCAGTACTTC. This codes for CASGWGTGGYEQYF.

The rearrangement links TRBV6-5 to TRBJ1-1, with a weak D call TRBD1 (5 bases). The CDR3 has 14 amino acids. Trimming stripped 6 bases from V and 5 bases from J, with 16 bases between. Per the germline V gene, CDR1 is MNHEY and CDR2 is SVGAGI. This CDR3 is CASSPWRGGTEAFF. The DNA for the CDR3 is TGTGCCAGCAGCCCTTGGAGGGGAGGAACTGAAGCTTTCTTT.

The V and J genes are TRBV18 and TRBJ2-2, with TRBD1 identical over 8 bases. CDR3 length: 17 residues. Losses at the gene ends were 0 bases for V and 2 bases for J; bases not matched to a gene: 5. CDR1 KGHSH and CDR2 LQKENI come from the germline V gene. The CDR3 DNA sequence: TGTGCCAGCTCACCACCATACCCAGGGGGCAACACCGGGGAGCTGTTTTTT. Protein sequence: CASSPPYPGGNTGELFF.

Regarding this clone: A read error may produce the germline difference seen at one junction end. In nucleotides, the CDR3 is TGCGCCAGCAGCCTCCGTACTAGCGGAGTCACAGATAAGCAGTATTTT. It codes for CASSLRTSGVTDKQYF. The J gene is TRBJ2-3, the V gene TRBV5-1; TRBD2 aligns across 8 bases. This CDR3 comprises 16 residues. The germline V gene encodes CDR1 SGHRS and CDR2 YFSETQ.

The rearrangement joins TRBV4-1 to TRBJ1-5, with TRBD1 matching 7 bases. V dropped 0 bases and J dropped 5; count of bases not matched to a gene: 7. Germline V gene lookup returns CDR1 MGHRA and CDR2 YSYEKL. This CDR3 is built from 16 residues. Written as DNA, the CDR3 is TGCGCCAGCAGCCAAGATCCAGGGGGTTTTCATCAGCCCCAGCATTTT. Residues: CASSQDPGGFHQPQHF.

The CDR3 protein is CASTMRLAGGGEQYF. The CDR3 DNA reads as TGTGCCAGCACCATGAGACTAGCGGGGGGTGGCGAGCAGTACTTC. The rearrangement uses TRBV5-8 and TRBJ2-7; 13 nucleotides agree with TRBD2. Germline CDR1 SGHTS, CDR2 YDEGEE. Trimming at V came to 6 bases and at J to 6 bases, leaving 9 bases not matched to a gene. CDR3 length: 15 amino acids.

CDR3 protein: CASSLGQGRGYTF. The CDR3 nucleotides are TGCGCCAGCAGCTTGGGACAGGGACGCGGCTACACCTTC. The chain has TRBV5-1 and TRBJ1-2; 7 nucleotides agree with TRBD1. The CDR3 is 13 amino acids. After removal of 0 bases from V and 8 bases from J, the junction contained 4 bases not matched to a gene. CDR1 is SGHRS and CDR2 is YFSETQ in the germline V gene.

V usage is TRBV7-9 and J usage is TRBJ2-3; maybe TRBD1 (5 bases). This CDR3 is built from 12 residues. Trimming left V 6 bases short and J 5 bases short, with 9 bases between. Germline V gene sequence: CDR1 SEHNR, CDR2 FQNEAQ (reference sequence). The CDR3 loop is CASSLQEDTQYF. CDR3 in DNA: TGTGCCAGCAGTTTACAGGAAGATACGCAGTATTTT.

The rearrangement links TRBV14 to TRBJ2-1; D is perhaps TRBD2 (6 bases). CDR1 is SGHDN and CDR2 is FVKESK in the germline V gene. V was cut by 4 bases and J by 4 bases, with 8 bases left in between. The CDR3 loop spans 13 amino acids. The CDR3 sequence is CASSRGVYNEQFF. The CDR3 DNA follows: TGTGCCAGCAGCCGGGGGGTATACAATGAGCAGTTCTTC.